The clone carrying this TCR beta chain was seen at least ten times. Per the authors' pipeline: A per-sample median of about 95,000 TCRs was observed, with counts ranging from roughly 23,224 to 700,000. TCRdb ran MiXCR on the RACE reads and lists one entry per CDR3 protein. The V and J calls, along with clone size, are taken from TCRdb and not from the paper's own processing. The sample contains over 30,000 distinct CDR3 sequences, less than 8.5% of which appear only once. This entry comes from a study of human T cells and chemical hapten exposure. There are 14 residues in the CDR3. Germline CDR1 is GTSNPN and CDR2 is SVGIG (reference sequence). The V end lost 5 bases, the J end lost 0 bases, and 13 bases lay between the germline ends. Time point reported: pre-sensitization, week 0. As to treatment: therapeutic diphenylcyclopropenone sensitization with weekly scalp DPC.

The sample consisted of whole blood, taken in connection with sensitization to the hapten diphenylcyclopropenone (DPC). V and J are TRBV30 and TRBJ1-1, with TRBD1 as a possible D gene (5 bases). The receptor comes from a woman aged 45 to 65 with alopecia areata. Some clones in this sample may be carry-over from other donors' samples. DNA of the CDR3: TGTGCCTGGGGGGCCCAGGGAATGAACACTGAAGCTTTCTTT. This gives the protein CAWGAQGMNTEAFF.